The following is a T cell receptor (beta chain) sequence with its context. The target antigen is unknown. Germline V gene lookup returns CDR1 SGHAT and CDR2 FQDESV (reference sequence). The CDR3 sequence is 16 residues long. V was clipped by 5 bases and J by 2 bases, with 17 bases between them. These data belong to a study of blood T cells in healthy people across ages. Points from the study as a whole: Observed TCR beta diversity per million T cells went down as age went up. This fall followed a roughly linear course with age. Naive CD4+ cells and diversity were both higher in long-lived donors than in aged donors.

Each sample provided at least 5 micrograms of extracted total RNA. Through a sample-barcoded 5' primer and a J-beta primer mix, a second PCR was run for roughly 6 to 12 cycles. TCRdb passed the 5' RACE reads through MiXCR, listing each CDR3 protein once. The sample includes about 900,000 distinct CDR3 sequences, about 59% of them seen just once. This clonotype was sampled from a young man in good health. The chain couples TRBV11-1 to TRBJ2-3, with D unresolved. The sample taken for sequencing was blood. CDR3 in amino acids: CASSPGGGWTTDTQYF. The DNA for the CDR3 is TGTGCCAGCAGCCCCGGCGGCGGCTGGACCACAGATACGCAGTATTTT.